The 30 T cell receptor beta chains listed next were all sequenced from one sample in a study of CD8 T cell repertoires and HIV-1 epitope variants. Which antigens these TCRs recognize remains unknown. Profiling relied on immunoSEQ multiplex PCR, and the TCRdb table lists in-frame clones only, not all of them. The sample shows 4,500 or so clones, approximately 64% of them seen only once. Input material: cultured CD8+ T cells derived from PBMCs. These TCRs come from a male donor with HIV.

The V call is TRBV27, the J call TRBJ2-3, with D possibly being TRBD1 (6 bases). The V and J ends lost 6 bases and 1 base respectively, with 8 bases between them. Per germline, CDR1 MNHEY and CDR2 SMNVEV (reference sequence). This CDR3 is 13 amino acids long. Here the CDR3 reads CASRSGGTDTQYF. In DNA, the CDR3 is TGTGCCAGCAGATCAGGGGGCACAGATACGCAGTATTTT.

The chain joins TRBV29-1 to TRBJ2-7, with a weak D call TRBD1 (6 bases). Between the trimmed V and J ends, which lost 3 bases and 1 base, there was a span of 10 bases. The CDR3 runs 13 residues. CDR1 and CDR2 (germline): SQVTM, ANQGSEA. This chain's CDR3 is CSVELDRSYEQYF. In nucleotides, the CDR3 is TGCAGCGTTGAGCTCGACAGGTCCTACGAGCAGTACTTC.

This rearrangement joins TRBV6-1 to TRBJ1-2; TRBD1 matches 9 bases. The CDR3 totals 14 residues. Germline CDR1 reads MNHNS; CDR2 reads SASEGT. V lost 2 bases, J lost 8 bases, and 6 bases stayed unmatched. CDR3 coding DNA: TGTGCCAGCAGTGAACCCGGGACAGGGTACGGCTACACCTTC. Amino acid sequence: CASSEPGTGYGYTF.

The genes are TRBV2 and TRBJ2-2; D gene uncertain. Germline V lookup: CDR1 SNHLY, CDR2 FYNNEI. With 7 bases removed from V and 7 bases from J, the gap between germline ends came to 10 bases. The CDR3 loop spans 12 amino acids. The CDR3 DNA reads TGTGCCAGCACCCCGACCGGCGGGGAGCTGTTTTTT. Its translation is CASTPTGGELFF.

The rearrangement joins TRBV11-2 to TRBJ1-5, with 8 bases lining up with TRBD1. The germline CDR1 and CDR2 sequences are SGHAT and FQNNGV. J lost 5 bases, V lost 3 bases, and 3 bases had no gene match. The CDR3 loop spans 14 amino acids. This CDR3 is CASSFGTGHQPQHF. The CDR3 DNA is TGTGCCAGCAGCTTTGGGACAGGACATCAGCCCCAGCATTTT.

CDR3 bases: TGTGCCAGCAGCCAAGATCGGAAGCCCTACAATGAGCAGTTCTTC. Its translation: CASSQDRKPYNEQFF. This chain uses TRBV14 with TRBJ2-1, with D unclear. The V end was cut by 0 bases, the J end by 2 bases, with 8 bases between. CDR3 length: 15 residues. Germline loops: CDR1 SGHDN, CDR2 FVKESK.

The table lists this clone with a few counts. The rearrangement joins TRBV7-9 to TRBJ2-2, with 8 bases aligning to TRBD2. Germline assignment: CDR1 SEHNR and CDR2 FQNEAQ (reference sequence). J was trimmed by 4 bases and V by 0 bases; bases with no gene match: 4. This CDR3 comprises 16 residues. The CDR3 protein is CASSLASGRVTGELFF. CDR3 DNA: TGTGCCAGCAGCTTAGCAAGCGGGAGAGTCACCGGGGAGCTGTTTTTT.

The CDR3 region is CASSQDRPGHSNQPQHF. The CDR3 region has the DNA TGTGCCAGCTCACAGGATCGACCAGGGCATAGCAATCAGCCCCAGCATTTT. V is TRBV18 and J is TRBJ1-5; perhaps TRBD1 as D (5 bases). Between the trimmed V and J ends, which lost 4 bases and 0 bases, there was a span of 16 bases. Germline V gene data show CDR1 as KGHSH and CDR2 as LQKENI. This CDR3 region has 17 residues.

The CDR3 protein is CAISEPTTANTEAFF. The CDR3, as DNA: TGTGCCATCAGTGAGCCTACGACAGCCAACACTGAAGCTTTCTTT. The chain has TRBV10-3 and TRBJ1-1; TRBD1 might be the D (5 bases). Germline CDR1 ENHRY, CDR2 SYGVKD. The CDR3 has 15 amino acids. V lost 2 bases and J 2 bases, leaving 12 bases between the germline ends.

The CDR3 DNA reads as TGTGCCAGTAGTATAAATATCGGGGGCGACACTGAAGCTTTCTTT. Translated, it gives CASSINIGGDTEAFF. The chain combines TRBV19 with TRBJ1-1, with D perhaps TRBD1 (6 bases). Deletions cut 2 bases from V and 3 bases from J, with 13 bases between. CDR1 is LNHDA and CDR2 is SQIVND in the germline V gene (reference sequence). The CDR3 covers 15 residues.

In its sample, this clone was seen once. The V call is TRBV6-5, the J call TRBJ2-7; no clear D. Germline assignment: CDR1 MNHEY and CDR2 SVGAGI. V was pared by 2 bases and J by 1 base, with 9 bases between. CDR3 length: 14 residues. The CDR3 reads CASSYGVGSYEQYF. The CDR3, as DNA: TGTGCCAGCAGTTACGGAGTTGGGTCCTACGAGCAGTACTTC.

This chain joins TRBV28 and TRBJ2-7; 12 bases match TRBD2. The V and J ends lost 5 bases and 7 bases, in that order; junction bases with no gene match: 6. The V gene's germline CDR1 is MDHEN and CDR2 SYDVKM. This CDR3 spans 14 amino acids. The chain's CDR3 is CASSLAGGPQEQYF. The CDR3 DNA follows: TGTGCCAGCAGTCTAGCGGGAGGGCCTCAAGAGCAGTACTTC.

The CDR3 sequence: CASSLGVYEQYF. DNA for the CDR3: TGTGCCAGCAGTTTAGGTGTATATGAGCAGTACTTC. The gene calls are TRBV28 and TRBJ2-7, with unresolved D. V was pared by 2 bases and J by 7 bases, with 9 bases between. The length of the CDR3 is 12 residues. Germline CDR1 reads MDHEN; CDR2 reads SYDVKM.

The gene calls are TRBV11-2 and TRBJ2-3; D uncertain. Looked up from germline, CDR1 is SGHAT and CDR2 is FQNNGV. V dropped 1 base and J dropped 5 bases, with 1 base sitting between them. The CDR3 contains 11 residues. CDR3 sequence (DNA): TGTGCCAGCAGCTTAGGAGATACGCAGTATTTT. It translates to CASSLGDTQYF.

This chain joins TRBV5-6 and TRBJ2-7; D perhaps matches TRBD2 (5 bases). The V and J ends lost 0 bases and 2 bases respectively, with 9 bases between them. CDR3 length: 14 amino acids. Looked up from germline, CDR1 is SGHDT and CDR2 is YYEEEE. The CDR3 spells CASSLGASTYEQYF. CDR3 nucleotides: TGTGCCAGCAGCTTGGGAGCTAGCACCTACGAGCAGTACTTC.

This chain connects TRBV5-6 to TRBJ2-7; possible D gene TRBD2, 6 bases. The CDR3 is 12 residues long. Trimming removed 2 bases at V and 6 bases at J, with 9 bases between. Germline V gene data show CDR1 as SGHDT and CDR2 as YYEEEE. CDR3 amino acids: CASSLRAGEQYF. The CDR3 bases are TGTGCCAGCAGCTTACGAGCGGGCGAGCAGTACTTC.

This clone has more than one count but fewer than ten. V and J are TRBV29-1 and TRBJ1-2; D remains ambiguous. The ends were cut back, 4 bases at V and 4 bases at J, with 7 bases in the middle. The CDR3 is made up of 11 amino acids. The germline CDR1 and CDR2 sequences are SQVTM and ANQGSEA. The CDR3 loop reads CSVVWSYGYTF. The CDR3 DNA follows: TGCAGCGTTGTATGGAGCTATGGCTACACCTTC. The full variable domain, in which reference TRBV29-1 and TRBJ1-2 provide the parts outside the CDR3, is SAVISQKPSRDICQRGTSLTIQCQVDSQVTMMFWYRQQPGQSLTLIATANQGSEATYESGFVIDKFPISRPNLTFSTLTVSNMSPEDSSIYLCSVVWSYGYTFGSGTRLTVV.

This clone was detected a few times. This chain connects TRBV7-6 to TRBJ1-1; tentatively, D is TRBD1 (5 bases). The CDR3 totals 14 residues. Germline CDR1 is SGHVS and CDR2 is FNYEAQ. V dropped 4 bases and J dropped 1 base, with 10 bases sitting between them. The CDR3 bases are TGTGCCAGCAGCTCCATGGACAAGAACACTGAAGCTTTCTTT. It codes for CASSSMDKNTEAFF.

This clone was seen just once. The chain is built from TRBV7-9 and TRBJ2-1, with a possible D match to TRBD2 (5 bases). Germline V lookup: CDR1 SEHNR, CDR2 FQNEAQ (reference sequence). The CDR3 runs to 14 residues. V was cut by 5 bases and J by 7 bases, with 15 bases left in between. The CDR3 DNA reads TGTGCCAGCAGCGTTGGGTCAGGAGGAAATGAGCAGTTCTTC. This sequence encodes CASSVGSGGNEQFF.

The chain links TRBV27 to TRBJ2-1; tentatively, D is TRBD2 (5 bases). CDR1 and CDR2 from the germline V gene are MNHEY and SMNVEV (reference sequence). CDR3 length equals 13 residues. V was clipped by 0 bases and J by 7 bases, with 7 bases between them. The CDR3 DNA sequence: TGTGCCAGCAGTTTATCGACGGGGAATGAGCAGTTCTTC. Amino acid sequence: CASSLSTGNEQFF.

The chain links TRBV6-5 to TRBJ2-7; 12 positions match TRBD2. The assigned J gene may be wrong: the sequence end matches TRBJ2-1 better. The germline V gene encodes CDR1 MNHEY and CDR2 SVGAGI. The CDR3 loop spans 16 amino acids. The CDR3 nucleotides are TGTGCCAGCAGTTGCTCTCCTAGCGGGGGGGCCCGTGAGCAGTTCTTC. Translation: CASSCSPSGGAREQFF.

This sequence joins TRBV27 and TRBJ1-4, with D possibly matching TRBD1 (5 bases). V was pared by 5 bases and J by 4 bases, with 14 bases between. Germline CDR1 is MNHEY and CDR2 is SMNVEV (reference sequence). This CDR3 has 15 residues. CDR3 residues: CASSLRAGVNEKLFF. As DNA, the CDR3 is TGTGCCAGCAGTCTCAGGGCGGGGGTTAATGAAAAACTGTTTTTT. The full variable domain, completed using reference TRBV27 and TRBJ1-4, is EAQVTQNPRYLITVTGKKLTVTCSQNMNHEYMSWYRQDPGLGLRQIYYSMNVEVTDKGDVPEGYKVSRKEKRNFPLILESPSPNQTSLYFCASSLRAGVNEKLFFGSGTQLSVL.

This clone has just a few counts. This chain joins TRBV19 and TRBJ1-3, with TRBD1 as a possible D gene (5 bases). The CDR3 is 16 residues long. Trimming took off 4 bases at V and 0 bases at J, with 13 bases between the two ends. Germline-derived CDR1 and CDR2 are LNHDA and SQIVND (reference sequence). Written as DNA, the CDR3 is TGTGCCAGTAGTAGGGGGACGGGAAGCTCTGGAAACACCATATATTTT. Translated: CASSRGTGSSGNTIYF.

The CDR3: CASSQDPSGNRRYGYTF. CDR3 nucleotides: TGCGCCAGCAGCCAAGACCCCTCGGGTAACAGGCGGTATGGCTACACCTTC. The rearrangement uses TRBV4-1 and TRBJ1-2; D might be TRBD1 (5 bases). The CDR3 is made up of 17 amino acids. Trimming left V 0 bases short and J 5 bases short, with 19 bases between. Germline V CDR1 and CDR2: MGHRA, YSYEKL.

V and J are TRBV28 and TRBJ1-5; D may be TRBD1 (5 bases). CDR1 MDHEN and CDR2 SYDVKM come from the germline V gene. The CDR3 consists of 17 residues. The ends were cut back, 7 bases at V and 5 bases at J, with 24 bases in the middle. CDR3 protein: CASTQGGGEGAHQPQHF. In nucleotides, the CDR3 is TGTGCCAGCACCCAAGGAGGAGGGGAAGGGGCCCATCAGCCCCAGCATTTT.

This chain connects TRBV5-1 to TRBJ2-7, with 7 bases identical to TRBD1. J lost 5 bases, V lost 4 bases, and 9 bases had no gene match. Germline V gives CDR1 SGHRS, CDR2 YFSETQ. The CDR3 is 14 residues long. CDR3 residues: CASSDGDRAHEQYF. In DNA form, the CDR3 reads TGCGCCAGCAGCGACGGAGACAGGGCCCACGAGCAGTACTTC.

This clone was recorded a few times. The rearrangement joins TRBV7-8 to TRBJ2-7, with D possibly being TRBD1 or TRBD2 (5 bases each). Trimming took off 4 bases at V and 2 bases at J, with 9 bases between the two ends. This CDR3 has 13 residues. Per germline, CDR1 SGHVS and CDR2 FQNEAQ. CDR3 bases: TGTGCCAGCAGCTGGGGGACGACCTACGAGCAGTACTTC. Amino acid sequence: CASSWGTTYEQYF.

The sample holds one count of this clone. The chain couples TRBV28 to TRBJ1-5; D gene ambiguous. The V end was cut by 2 bases, the J end by 6 bases, with 11 bases between. CDR1 is MDHEN and CDR2 is SYDVKM in the germline V gene. The CDR3 totals 14 residues. CDR3 bases: TGTGCCAGCAGTTTAGAAAGTGGGATTCAGCCCCAGCATTTT. Protein sequence: CASSLESGIQPQHF. The complete variable domain, with remaining parts taken from reference TRBV28 and TRBJ1-5, reads DVKVTQSSRYLVKRTGEKVFLECVQDMDHENMFWYRQDPGLGLRLIYFSYDVKMKEKGDIPEGYSVSREKKERFSLILESASTNQTSMYLCASSLESGIQPQHFGDGTRLSIL.

This clone was detected only a few times. V and J are TRBV20-1 and TRBJ1-4; a possible D gene is TRBD1 (6 bases). V lost 7 bases to trimming and J lost 8 bases, with 11 bases between them. This CDR3 has 11 amino acids. Germline V gene data show CDR1 as DFQATT and CDR2 as SNEGSKA (reference sequence). CDR3 sequence: CSVRTGEKLFF. CDR3 DNA: TGCAGTGTCCGAACAGGGGAAAAACTGTTTTTT.

V gene TRBV29-1 combines with J gene TRBJ2-1, with a weak D call TRBD2 (5 bases). Trimming took 3 bases from V and 3 from J, leaving 12 bases between them. The CDR3 covers 14 residues. Germline lookup yields CDR1 SQVTM and CDR2 ANQGSEA. In DNA, the CDR3 is TGCAGCGTTGATCGGCGGGCCGACTACAATGAGCAGTTCTTC. Protein product: CSVDRRADYNEQFF.